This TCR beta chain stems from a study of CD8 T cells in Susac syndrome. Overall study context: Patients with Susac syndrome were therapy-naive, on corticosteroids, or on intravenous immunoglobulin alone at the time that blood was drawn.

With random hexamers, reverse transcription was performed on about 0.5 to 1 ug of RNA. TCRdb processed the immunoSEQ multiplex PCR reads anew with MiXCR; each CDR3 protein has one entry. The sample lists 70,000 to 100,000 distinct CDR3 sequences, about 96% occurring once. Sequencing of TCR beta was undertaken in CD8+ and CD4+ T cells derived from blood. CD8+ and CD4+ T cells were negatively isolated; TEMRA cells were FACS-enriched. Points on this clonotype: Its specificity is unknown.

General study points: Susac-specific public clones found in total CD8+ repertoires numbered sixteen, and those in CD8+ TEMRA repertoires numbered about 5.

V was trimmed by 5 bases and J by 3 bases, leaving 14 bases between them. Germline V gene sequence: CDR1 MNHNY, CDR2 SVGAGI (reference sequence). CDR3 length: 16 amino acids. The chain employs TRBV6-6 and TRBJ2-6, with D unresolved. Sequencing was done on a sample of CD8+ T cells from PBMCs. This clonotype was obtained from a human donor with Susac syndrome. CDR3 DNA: TGTGCCAGCAGTATTCCAGACGTCCTTGGGGCCAACGTCCTGACTTTC. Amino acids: CASSIPDVLGANVLTF.